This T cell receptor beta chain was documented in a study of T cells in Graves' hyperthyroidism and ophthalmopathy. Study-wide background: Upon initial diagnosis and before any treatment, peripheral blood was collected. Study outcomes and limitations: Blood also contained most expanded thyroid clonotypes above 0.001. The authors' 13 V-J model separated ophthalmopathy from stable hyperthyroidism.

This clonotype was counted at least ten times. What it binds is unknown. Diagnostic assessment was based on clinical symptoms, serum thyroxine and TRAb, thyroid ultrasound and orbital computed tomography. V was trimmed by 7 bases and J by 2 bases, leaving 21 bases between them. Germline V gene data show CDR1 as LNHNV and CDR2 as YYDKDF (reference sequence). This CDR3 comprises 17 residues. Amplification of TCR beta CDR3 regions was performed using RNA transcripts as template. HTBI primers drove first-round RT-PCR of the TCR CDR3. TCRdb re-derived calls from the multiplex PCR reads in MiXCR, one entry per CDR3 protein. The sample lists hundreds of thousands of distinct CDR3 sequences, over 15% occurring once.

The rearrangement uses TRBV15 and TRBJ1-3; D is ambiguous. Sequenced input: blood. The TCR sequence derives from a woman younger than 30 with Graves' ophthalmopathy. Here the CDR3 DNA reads TGTGCCACCACGGGTCTAGGTAGCGGATGTGCTGGAAACACCATATATTTT. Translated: CATTGLGSGCAGNTIYF.